Listed below are T cell receptor beta chains from one sample, sequenced in a study of T cell responses to AZD1222 COVID-19 vaccine. The method was immunoSEQ multiplex PCR; TCRdb's version includes in-frame clones alone and lacks a portion of them. This table holds around 150,000 clones, 85% to 90% found once. Here the sequenced sample was peripheral blood, taken on day 0 of AZD1222 vaccination. These receptors all stem from an adult in good health. Both conserved end residues are part of each CDR3. The D gene is left open where the match is weak. Only part of the rows carry a size: once, few, many, or a class if the clone is expanded.

V: TRBV5-1
D: NA
size: NA
J: TRBJ1-4
CDR3: CASSYSPQGRGEKLFF
DNA: TGCGCCAGCAGCTATTCACCCCAGGGAAGGGGCGAAAAACTGTTTTTT

V: TRBV29-1
D: NA
size: NA
J: TRBJ1-1
CDR3: CSGYRGVRNTEAFF
DNA: TGCAGCGGATACAGAGGGGTCAGAAACACTGAAGCTTTCTTT

V: TRBV25-1
D: NA
size: NA
J: TRBJ1-1
CDR3: CASSGGGTEAFF
DNA: TGTGCCAGCTCGGGAGGAGGAACTGAAGCTTTCTTT

V: TRBV20-1
D: NA
size: NA
J: TRBJ2-7
CDR3: CSASRPPTYEQYF
DNA: TGCAGTGCTAGTCGACCGCCCACCTACGAGCAGTACTTC

V: TRBV7-9
D: NA
size: once
J: TRBJ1-1
CDR3: CASSLSGGDYAAFF
DNA: TGTGCCAGCAGCTTATCAGGAGGGGATTATGCAGCTTTCTTT

V: TRBV19
D: TRBD1
size: NA
J: TRBJ2-2
CDR3: CATKTGGMRELFF
DNA: TGTGCCACCAAGACAGGGGGCATGCGGGAGCTGTTTTTT

V: TRBV3-1/TRBV3-2
D: NA
size: NA
J: TRBJ2-2
CDR3: CASSLFRGNTGELFF
DNA: TGTGCCAGCAGCTTGTTCCGGGGGAACACCGGGGAGCTGTTTTTT

V: TRBV6-6
D: TRBD1
size: NA
J: TRBJ1-1
CDR3: CASSDREVRIEAFF
DNA: TGTGCCTCGTCGGACAGGGAGGTTAGGATTGAAGCTTTCTTT

V: TRBV12-3/TRBV12-4
D: NA
size: NA
J: TRBJ1-2
CDR3: CASSLEDTYGYTF
DNA: TGTGCCAGCAGTTTGGAGGACACCTATGGCTACACCTTC

V: TRBV6-5
D: NA
size: NA
J: TRBJ2-7
CDR3: CASKRVDYPYEQYF
DNA: TGTGCCAGCAAGCGGGTGGACTATCCTTACGAGCAGTACTTC

V: TRBV28
D: NA
size: once
J: TRBJ1-2
CDR3: CASSPLRDLDYGYTF
DNA: TGTGCCAGCAGTCCACTCAGGGATCTTGACTATGGCTACACCTTC

V: TRBV10-3
D: TRBD1
size: NA
J: TRBJ1-1
CDR3: CAIRTGEDAEAFF
DNA: TGTGCCATCAGGACAGGGGAGGATGCTGAAGCTTTCTTT

V: TRBV27
D: TRBD1
size: NA
J: TRBJ2-7
CDR3: CASSPGTGVPYEQYF
DNA: TGTGCCAGCAGTCCGGGGACAGGTGTTCCCTACGAGCAGTACTTC

V: TRBV4-2
D: NA
size: NA
J: TRBJ1-1
CDR3: CASRWGGDTEAFF
DNA: TGTGCCAGCAGATGGGGGGGGGACACTGAAGCTTTCTTT

V: TRBV7-8
D: TRBD1
size: once
J: TRBJ1-4
CDR3: CASSPGTGSNPNEKLFF
DNA: TGTGCCAGCAGCCCCGGGACAGGGAGTAACCCTAATGAAAAACTGTTTTTT

V: TRBV5-1
D: NA
size: NA
J: TRBJ2-7
CDR3: CASRLTGAQNGEQYF
DNA: TGCGCCAGCAGACTGACAGGCGCACAAAATGGCGAGCAGTACTTC

V: TRBV9
D: NA
size: NA
J: TRBJ2-3
CDR3: CASTRWGAGRTDTQYF
DNA: TGTGCCAGCACCCGTTGGGGCGCGGGGCGCACAGATACGCAGTATTTT

V: TRBV28
D: NA
size: NA
J: TRBJ2-4
CDR3: CASSPSAPGPRIQYF
DNA: TGTGCCAGCAGTCCGTCGGCCCCGGGGCCCAGGATTCAGTACTTC

V: TRBV9
D: TRBD2
size: NA
J: TRBJ2-3
CDR3: CASSGGTSGLTDTQYF
DNA: TGTGCCAGCAGCGGAGGGACTAGCGGATTAACAGATACGCAGTATTTT

V: TRBV12-3/TRBV12-4
D: NA
size: few
J: TRBJ1-2
CDR3: CASSLTDNGYTF
DNA: TGTGCCAGCAGTTTGACAGATAATGGCTACACCTTC

V: TRBV27
D: TRBD1
size: NA
J: TRBJ1-3
CDR3: CASRSGTERDRNTIYF
DNA: TGTGCCAGTAGATCCGGGACAGAACGAGATCGGAACACCATATATTTT

V: TRBV7-8
D: NA
size: NA
J: TRBJ1-5
CDR3: CASSLTLDGGGQPQHF
DNA: TGTGCCAGCAGCCTCACCCTCGACGGTGGAGGTCAGCCCCAGCATTTT

V: TRBV18
D: TRBD1
size: NA
J: TRBJ1-5
CDR3: CASSPIGTGENQPQHF
DNA: TGTGCCAGCTCACCAATCGGGACAGGGGAGAACCAGCCCCAGCATTTT

V: TRBV5-1
D: TRBD1
size: NA
J: TRBJ1-1
CDR3: CASSLGDRGAFF
DNA: TGCGCCAGCAGCTTGGGGGACAGGGGGGCTTTCTTT

V: TRBV7-9
D: TRBD1
size: few
J: TRBJ1-2
CDR3: CASSLALATGEGYTF
DNA: TGTGCCAGCAGCTTAGCCCTGGCGACAGGGGAGGGCTACACCTTC

V: TRBV5-1
D: TRBD2
size: NA
J: TRBJ2-3
CDR3: CASSLMLAGRTSTDTQYF
DNA: TGCGCCAGCAGCTTGATGCTAGCGGGGAGGACTAGCACAGATACGCAGTATTTT

V: TRBV4-3
D: NA
size: NA
J: TRBJ2-1
CDR3: CASSQGPDSLREQFF
DNA: TGCGCCAGCAGCCAAGGCCCCGACAGTCTCAGGGAGCAGTTCTTC

V: TRBV2
D: NA
size: once
J: TRBJ1-6
CDR3: CAGTGFAGPNSPLHF
DNA: TGTGCCGGCACCGGGTTCGCAGGCCCAAATTCACCCCTCCACTTT

V: TRBV13
D: NA
size: once
J: TRBJ2-2
CDR3: CASSLGSRGAGELFF
DNA: TGTGCCAGCAGCTTAGGCAGTCGCGGGGCAGGGGAGCTGTTTTTT

V: TRBV19
D: TRBD1
size: NA
J: TRBJ2-1
CDR3: CASKNRRTGGYNEQFF
DNA: TGTGCCAGTAAAAATCGAAGGACAGGGGGCTACAATGAGCAGTTCTTC

V: TRBV11-2
D: NA
size: NA
J: TRBJ1-1
CDR3: CASSFFSKGRLNTEAFF
DNA: TGTGCCAGCAGCTTTTTTTCGAAGGGTCGTCTGAACACTGAAGCTTTCTTT

V: TRBV3-1/TRBV3-2
D: NA
size: NA
J: TRBJ2-3
CDR3: CASSQGAGSSDTQYF
DNA: TGTGCCAGCAGCCAAGGGGCAGGGTCGTCAGATACGCAGTATTTT

V: TRBV6-5
D: TRBD2
size: few
J: TRBJ2-7
CDR3: CASHTSGGYEQYF
DNA: TGTGCCAGCCACACAAGCGGGGGCTACGAGCAGTACTTC

V: TRBV2
D: NA
size: NA
J: TRBJ1-4
CDR3: CASSSFLRGLSSTNEKLFF
DNA: TGTGCCAGCAGTTCGTTCCTCAGGGGCCTATCATCAACTAATGAAAAACTGTTTTTT

V: TRBV4-1
D: TRBD1
size: NA
J: TRBJ1-2
CDR3: CASSQSPGQSNYGYTF
DNA: TGCGCCAGCAGCCAATCTCCGGGACAGAGCAACTATGGCTACACCTTC

V: TRBV7-8
D: NA
size: NA
J: TRBJ1-6
CDR3: CASSLGGTGTNSPLHF
DNA: TGTGCCAGCAGCTTAGGGGGGACCGGGACCAATTCACCCCTCCACTTT

V: TRBV3-1/TRBV3-2
D: NA
size: NA
J: TRBJ2-5
CDR3: CASSHPIRETQYF
DNA: TGTGCCAGCAGCCATCCCATCAGAGAGACCCAGTACTTC

V: TRBV3-1/TRBV3-2
D: TRBD2
size: NA
J: TRBJ2-1
CDR3: CASSQDGSGRALAEQFF
DNA: TGTGCCAGCAGCCAAGATGGAAGCGGGAGGGCCTTGGCTGAGCAGTTCTTC

V: TRBV19
D: TRBD1
size: NA
J: TRBJ1-2
CDR3: CASSTQGAYGYTF
DNA: TGTGCCAGTAGTACCCAGGGGGCTTATGGCTACACCTTC

V: TRBV3-1/TRBV3-2
D: NA
size: NA
J: TRBJ2-7
CDR3: CASSQVASYEQYF
DNA: TGTGCCAGCAGCCAAGTTGCAAGTTACGAGCAGTACTTC

V: TRBV6-4
D: TRBD1
size: NA
J: TRBJ2-2
CDR3: CASSEGQANTGELFF
DNA: TGTGCCAGCAGTGAGGGACAGGCAAACACCGGGGAGCTGTTTTTT

V: TRBV5-6
D: NA
size: few
J: TRBJ2-7
CDR3: CASSLGSQYEQYF
DNA: TGTGCCAGCAGCTTGGGCAGTCAGTACGAGCAGTACTTC

V: TRBV19
D: NA
size: NA
J: TRBJ1-5
CDR3: CASSIEPARVSNQPQHF
DNA: TGTGCCAGTAGTATCGAACCTGCCCGGGTTAGCAATCAGCCCCAGCATTTT

V: TRBV27
D: TRBD1
size: NA
J: TRBJ2-3
CDR3: CASSLSLRQGATDTQYF
DNA: TGTGCCAGCAGTTTATCGTTGAGACAGGGGGCCACAGATACGCAGTATTTT

V: TRBV11-3
D: NA
size: NA
J: TRBJ2-7
CDR3: CASSPGEGNEQYF
DNA: TGTGCCAGCAGCCCAGGGGAGGGAAACGAGCAGTACTTC

V: TRBV6-5
D: TRBD1
size: NA
J: TRBJ1-1
CDR3: CAISDRVNTEAFF
DNA: TGTGCCATCTCGGACAGGGTGAACACTGAAGCTTTCTTT

V: TRBV7-3
D: NA
size: NA
J: TRBJ1-2
CDR3: CASSLISRQAVNKNRYGYTF
DNA: TGTGCCAGCAGCTTAATTTCCCGGCAGGCTGTGAACAAAAACAGGTATGGCTACACCTTC

V: TRBV14
D: NA
size: few
J: TRBJ2-1
CDR3: CASSHPKDSGTYNEQFF
DNA: TGTGCCAGCAGCCACCCGAAGGACAGCGGTACCTACAATGAGCAGTTCTTC

V: TRBV11-2
D: NA
size: NA
J: TRBJ1-1
CDR3: CASSLDGGWNTEAFF
DNA: TGTGCCAGCAGCTTAGACGGGGGGTGGAACACTGAAGCTTTCTTT

V: TRBV7-9
D: NA
size: NA
J: TRBJ1-1
CDR3: CASSLGRQVFEAFF
DNA: TGTGCCAGCAGCTTAGGGAGACAGGTGTTTGAAGCTTTCTTT

V: TRBV3-1/TRBV3-2
D: NA
size: NA
J: TRBJ2-7
CDR3: CASSQESGTARPYEQYF
DNA: TGTGCCAGCAGCCAAGAATCGGGGACGGCAAGACCTTACGAGCAGTACTTC

V: TRBV19
D: NA
size: NA
J: TRBJ1-1
CDR3: CASSWAAEAFF
DNA: TGTGCCAGTAGTTGGGCCGCGGAAGCTTTCTTT

V: TRBV11-2
D: NA
size: NA
J: TRBJ2-7
CDR3: CASSLAPGGYEQYF
DNA: TGTGCCAGCAGCTTAGCACCCGGGGGCTACGAGCAGTACTTC

V: TRBV7-2
D: TRBD1
size: NA
J: TRBJ1-4
CDR3: CASSLGGQANEKLFF
DNA: TGTGCCAGCAGCTTAGGGGGACAGGCTAATGAAAAACTGTTTTTT

V: TRBV2
D: TRBD1
size: NA
J: TRBJ2-3
CDR3: CASRDRDRVFTDTQYF
DNA: TGTGCCAGCAGGGACCGGGACAGGGTTTTTACAGATACGCAGTATTTT